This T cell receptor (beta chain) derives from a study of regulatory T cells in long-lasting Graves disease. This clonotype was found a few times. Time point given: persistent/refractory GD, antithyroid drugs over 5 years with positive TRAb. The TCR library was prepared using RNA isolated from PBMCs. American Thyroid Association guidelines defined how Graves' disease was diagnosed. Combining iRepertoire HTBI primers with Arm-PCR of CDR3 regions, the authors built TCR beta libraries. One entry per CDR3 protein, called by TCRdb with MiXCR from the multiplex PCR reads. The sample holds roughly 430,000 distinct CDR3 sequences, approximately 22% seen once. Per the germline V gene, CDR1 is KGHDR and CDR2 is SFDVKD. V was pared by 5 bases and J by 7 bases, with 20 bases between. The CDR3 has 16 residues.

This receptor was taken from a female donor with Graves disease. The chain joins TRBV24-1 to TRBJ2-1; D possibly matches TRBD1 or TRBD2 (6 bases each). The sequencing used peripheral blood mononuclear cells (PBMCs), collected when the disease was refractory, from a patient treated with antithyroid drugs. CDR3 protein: CATSGAIQGRGNEQFF. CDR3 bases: TGTGCCACCAGTGGCGCAATACAGGGTCGGGGGAATGAGCAGTTCTTC.